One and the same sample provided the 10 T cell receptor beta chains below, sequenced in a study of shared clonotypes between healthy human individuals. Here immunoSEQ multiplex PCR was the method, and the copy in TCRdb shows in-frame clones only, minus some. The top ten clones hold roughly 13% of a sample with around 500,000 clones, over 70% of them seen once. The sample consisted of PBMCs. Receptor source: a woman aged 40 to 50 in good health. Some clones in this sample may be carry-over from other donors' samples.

The CDR3 sequence is CAWSIGGGLSYEQYF. The CDR3 coding sequence is TGTGCCTGGAGTATCGGAGGGGGCCTCTCCTACGAGCAGTACTTC. This sequence joins TRBV30 and TRBJ2-7, with D perhaps TRBD1 (7 bases). Germline V gene sequence: CDR1 GTSNPN, CDR2 SVGIG (reference sequence). The length of the CDR3 is 15 residues. V dropped 2 bases and J dropped 0 bases, with 14 bases sitting between them.

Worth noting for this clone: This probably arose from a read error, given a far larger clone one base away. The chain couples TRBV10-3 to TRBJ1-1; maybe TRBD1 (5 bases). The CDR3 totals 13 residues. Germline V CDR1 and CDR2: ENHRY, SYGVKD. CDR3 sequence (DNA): TGTGCCATCAGCAGGGACCCGAACGCTGAAGCTTTCTTT. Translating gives CAISRDPNAEAFF.

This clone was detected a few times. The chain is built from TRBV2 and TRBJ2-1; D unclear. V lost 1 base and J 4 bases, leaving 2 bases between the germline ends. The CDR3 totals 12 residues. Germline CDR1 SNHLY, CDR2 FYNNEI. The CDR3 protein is CASSEGYNEQFF. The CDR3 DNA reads TGTGCCAGCAGTGAAGGGTACAATGAGCAGTTCTTC.

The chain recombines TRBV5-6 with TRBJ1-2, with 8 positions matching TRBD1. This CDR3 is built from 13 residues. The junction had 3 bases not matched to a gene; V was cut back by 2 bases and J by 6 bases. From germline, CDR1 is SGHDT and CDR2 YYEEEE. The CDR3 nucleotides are TGTGCCAGCAGCTTCGTGACAGGGGATGGCTACACCTTC. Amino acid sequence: CASSFVTGDGYTF.

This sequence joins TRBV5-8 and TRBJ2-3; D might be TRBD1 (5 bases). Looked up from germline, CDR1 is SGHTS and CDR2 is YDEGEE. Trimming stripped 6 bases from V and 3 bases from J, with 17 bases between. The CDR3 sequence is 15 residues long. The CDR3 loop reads CASTFQGSRTDTQYF. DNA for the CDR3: TGTGCCAGCACCTTTCAGGGCTCAAGGACAGATACGCAGTATTTT.

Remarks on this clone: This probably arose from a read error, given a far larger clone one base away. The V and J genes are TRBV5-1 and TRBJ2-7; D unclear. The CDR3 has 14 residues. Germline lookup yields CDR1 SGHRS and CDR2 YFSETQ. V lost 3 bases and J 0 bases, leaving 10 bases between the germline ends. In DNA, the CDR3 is TGCGCCAGCAGCTCACTGGCAAGCTCCTACGAGCAGTACTTC. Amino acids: CASSSLASSYEQYF.

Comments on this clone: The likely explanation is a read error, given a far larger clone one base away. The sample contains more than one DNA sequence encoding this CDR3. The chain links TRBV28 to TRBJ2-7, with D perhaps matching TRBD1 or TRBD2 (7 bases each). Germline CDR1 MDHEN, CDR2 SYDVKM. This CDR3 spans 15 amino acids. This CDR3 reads CASSLSGTASYEQYF. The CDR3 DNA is TGTGCCAGCAGTTTAAGCGGGACAGCCTCCTATGAGCAGTACTTC.

For the CDR3, the DNA is TGTGCCAGCAGTTACGCGGGACTAGCGGCCTACGAGCAGTACTTC. It encodes CASSYAGLAAYEQYF. J is TRBJ2-7 and V is TRBV6-6; 11 bases are a match to TRBD2. Looked up from germline, CDR1 is MNHNY and CDR2 is SVGAGI (reference sequence). V shed 2 bases and J 2 bases; nucleotides not matched to a gene: 2. The CDR3 has 15 amino acids.

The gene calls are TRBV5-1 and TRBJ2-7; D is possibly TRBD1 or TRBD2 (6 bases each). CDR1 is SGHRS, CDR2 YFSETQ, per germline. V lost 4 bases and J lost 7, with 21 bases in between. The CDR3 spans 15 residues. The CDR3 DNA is TGCGCCAGCAGCGGGCGGGACAATCCGTTGAGTGAGCAGTACTTC. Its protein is CASSGRDNPLSEQYF.

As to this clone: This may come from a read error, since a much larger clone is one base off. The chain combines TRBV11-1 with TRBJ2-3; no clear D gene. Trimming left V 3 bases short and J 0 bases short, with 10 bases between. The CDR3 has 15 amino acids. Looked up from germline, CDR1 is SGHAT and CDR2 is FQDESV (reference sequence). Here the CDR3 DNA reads TGTGCCAGCAGCTTGGCGGTACAGAGCACAGATACGCAGTATTTT. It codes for CASSLAVQSTDTQYF.